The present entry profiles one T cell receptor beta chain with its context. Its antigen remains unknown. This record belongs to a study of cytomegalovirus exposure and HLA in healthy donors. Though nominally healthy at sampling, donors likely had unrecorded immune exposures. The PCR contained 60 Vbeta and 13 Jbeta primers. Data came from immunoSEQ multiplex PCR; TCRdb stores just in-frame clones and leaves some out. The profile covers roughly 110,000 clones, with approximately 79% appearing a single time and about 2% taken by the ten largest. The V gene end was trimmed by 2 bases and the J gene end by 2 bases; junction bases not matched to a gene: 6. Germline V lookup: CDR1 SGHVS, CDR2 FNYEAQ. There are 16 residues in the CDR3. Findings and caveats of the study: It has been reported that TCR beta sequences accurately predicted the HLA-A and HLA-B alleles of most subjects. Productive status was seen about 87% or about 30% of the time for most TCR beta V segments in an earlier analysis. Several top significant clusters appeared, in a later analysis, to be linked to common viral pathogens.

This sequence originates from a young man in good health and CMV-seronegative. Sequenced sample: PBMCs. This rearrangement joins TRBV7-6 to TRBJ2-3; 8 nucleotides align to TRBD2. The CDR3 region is CASSLLTSGYTDTQYF. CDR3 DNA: TGTGCCAGCAGCTTACTAACTAGCGGATACACAGATACGCAGTATTTT. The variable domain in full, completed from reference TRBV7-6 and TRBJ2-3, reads GAGVSQSPRYKVTKRGQDVALRCDPISGHVSLYWYRQALGQGPEFLTYFNYEAQQDKSGLPNDRFSAERPEGSISTLTIQRTEQRDSAMYRCASSLLTSGYTDTQYFGPGTRLTVL.